This entry features one TCR beta chain sequence. Its antigen is currently unknown. The data derive from a study of beta chain features in type 1 diabetes. Expressed TCRB transcripts were sequenced after all isolated RNA was converted to cDNA. Some clones are missing from TCRdb's copy, which holds only in-frame ones; the method was immunoSEQ multiplex PCR. Among roughly 280,000 clones listed, roughly 24% were seen once. This CDR3 spans 16 amino acids. The V end lost 4 bases, the J end lost 0 bases, and 16 bases lay between the germline ends. Germline CDR1 SEHNR, CDR2 FQNEAQ (reference sequence). Study-wide results and caveats: Type 1 diabetes patients had TCRB CDR3s that were shorter (moderately but significantly so) in all four CD4+ subsets.

Sequencing input: naive CD4+ T cells from blood. The sequence came from a woman in her thirties with type 1 diabetes. V and J are TRBV7-9 and TRBJ2-7; no clear D. The CDR3 loop reads CASSSPIRGSSYEQYF. The CDR3 DNA reads as TGTGCCAGCAGCTCCCCGATCCGAGGATCCTCCTACGAGCAGTACTTC.